This T cell receptor beta chain is drawn from a study of shared clonotypes between healthy human individuals. Study observations and caveats: The small donor group covered limited genetic and exposure diversity.

This CDR3 is 16 amino acids long. In germline, CDR1 is MNHEY, CDR2 SVGAGI. Trimming took off 2 bases at V and 1 base at J, with 9 bases between the two ends. Comments on this clone: Its antigen is not known.

The table came from immunoSEQ multiplex PCR; TCRdb's copy has only in-frame clones and leaves some out. This sample has 2 million to 2.5 million clones; about nine tenths occur once, and the top ten carry 0.37%. The clonotype was recovered from a man younger than 35 in good health. Some clones in this sample may be carry-over from other donors' samples. This chain uses TRBV6-5 with TRBJ2-6; unclear D gene. The sequenced sample was naive CD4+ T cells from PBMCs. Indicated subset: CD45RA+ positively selected. CDR3 residues: CASSYLTGSGANVLTF. In nucleotides, the CDR3 is TGTGCCAGCAGTTACCTGACGGGTTCTGGGGCCAACGTCCTGACTTTC.